The 28 T cell receptor beta chains listed next were all sequenced from one sample in a study of T cells in localized non-small cell lung cancer. TCRdb's copy holds only in-frame clones and misses some; the assay was immunoSEQ multiplex PCR. The sample includes 40,000 or so clones, approximately 86% of them seen just once. The input for sequencing was peripheral blood, taken before any cancer treatment. These receptors all stem from a man aged 35-69 years with stage I lung adenocarcinoma.

J is TRBJ1-1 and V is TRBV4-3, with a weak D call TRBD1 (5 bases). The ends were cut back, 3 bases at V and 3 bases at J, with 8 bases in the middle. Germline values: CDR1 LGHNA, CDR2 YSLEER. CDR3 size: 13 residues. The CDR3 sequence is CASSHGQDTEAFF. For the CDR3, the DNA is TGCGCCAGCAGCCACGGACAAGACACTGAAGCTTTCTTT.

The rearrangement joins TRBV5-4 to TRBJ1-1; D not resolved. The CDR3 spans 15 residues. From germline, CDR1 is SGHNT and CDR2 YYREEE (reference sequence). Between the trimmed V and J ends, which lost 4 bases and 2 bases, there was a span of 15 bases. CDR3 sequence (DNA): TGTGCCAGCAGCAATCCCGGGAACACAAACACTGAAGCTTTCTTT. Its protein is CASSNPGNTNTEAFF.

The sample holds a few counts of this clone. The rearrangement links TRBV28 to TRBJ1-5; TRBD1 might be the D (6 bases). Germline CDR1 MDHEN, CDR2 SYDVKM. This CDR3 spans 14 amino acids. The V end lost 3 bases, the J end lost 6 bases, and 12 bases lay between the germline ends. The CDR3 DNA reads TGTGCCAGCAGTTTGGCGGGGGCGGTTCAGCCCCAGCATTTT. As protein: CASSLAGAVQPQHF.

The V gene is TRBV28, the J gene TRBJ2-1; D is ambiguous. Germline loops: CDR1 MDHEN, CDR2 SYDVKM. This CDR3 comprises 13 residues. Trimming left V 0 bases short and J 10 bases short, with 10 bases between. CDR3 in DNA: TGTGCCAGCAGTTTATGGGGCAACTTAGAGCAGTTCTTC. Encoded protein: CASSLWGNLEQFF.

The CDR3 bases are TGCGCCAGCAGCTTGGGGACAGTAACCCTAAACATTCAGTACTTC. Translation: CASSLGTVTLNIQYF. The rearrangement links TRBV5-1 to TRBJ2-4; the D gene is possibly TRBD1 (6 bases). Between the trimmed V and J ends, which lost 0 bases and 6 bases, there was a span of 13 bases. This CDR3 comprises 15 residues. Germline V gives CDR1 SGHRS, CDR2 YFSETQ.

The gene calls are TRBV27 and TRBJ1-2; 7 bases are a match to TRBD1. The germline gives CDR1 MNHEY, CDR2 SMNVEV (reference sequence). Trimming removed 6 bases from V and 4 bases from J; junction bases left unmatched: 14. The CDR3 sequence is 16 residues long. Written as DNA, the CDR3 is TGTGCCAGCAGGAGCGGGACAGAGGCTTCGTTCTATGGCTACACCTTC. This translates into CASRSGTEASFYGYTF.

V gene TRBV21-1 combines with J gene TRBJ1-1; the table names TRBD1, a call not compared with the DNA. TRBV21-1 is a documented pseudogene. The CDR3 runs to 19 residues. CDR3 sequence: CASSKTPQEQSIQNTEAFF. CDR3 sequence (DNA): TGTGCCAGCAGCAAAACCCCCCAGGAACAATCAATCCAGAACACTGAAGCTTTCTTT.

The rearrangement uses TRBV7-6 and TRBJ1-2; D perhaps matches TRBD1 (5 bases). The CDR3 is 14 amino acids. Deletions cut 3 bases from V and 2 bases from J, with 10 bases between. Germline loops: CDR1 SGHVS, CDR2 FNYEAQ. CDR3 coding DNA: TGTGCCAGCAGCTTGGGACGGAAGAACTATGGCTACACCTTC. Translated, it gives CASSLGRKNYGYTF.

The chain combines TRBV5-4 with TRBJ1-2; tentatively, D is TRBD1 (5 bases). This CDR3 region has 14 residues. Germline CDR1 SGHNT, CDR2 YYREEE (reference sequence). Trimming shortened V by 3 bases and J by 3 bases, and 12 bases separated the two germline ends. CDR3 DNA sequence: TGTGCCAGCAGCTCCGTCGGGGGGGACTATGGCTACACCTTC. Its translation is CASSSVGGDYGYTF. The full variable domain, in which reference TRBV5-4 and TRBJ1-2 provide the parts outside the CDR3, is ETGVTQSPTHLIKTRGQQVTLRCSSQSGHNTVSWYQQALGQGPQFIFQYYREEENGRGNFPPRFSGLQFPNYSSELNVNALELDDSALYLCASSSVGGDYGYTFGSGTRLTVV.

This sequence joins TRBV19 and TRBJ2-1, with 10 nucleotides matching TRBD2. The CDR3 covers 15 residues. With 6 bases clipped from V and 4 bases from J, the junction kept 6 bases outside the gene matches. Germline V gene data show CDR1 as LNHDA and CDR2 as SQIVND (reference sequence). CDR3 nucleotides: TGTGCCAGTAGAAGACTAGCGGGTTCTTACAATGAGCAGTTCTTC. Translating gives CASRRLAGSYNEQFF.

This rearrangement joins TRBV4-2 to TRBJ2-3; 12 bases match TRBD1. This CDR3 is 17 amino acids long. Trimming at V came to 5 bases and at J to 4 bases, leaving 10 bases not matched to a gene. CDR1 and CDR2 from the germline V gene are LGHNA and YNFKEQ. The chain's CDR3 is CASSSRGTGGAADTQYF. The CDR3 nucleotides are TGTGCCAGCAGCTCGAGGGGGACAGGGGGCGCAGCAGATACGCAGTATTTT.

The table lists this clone with a few counts. V and J are TRBV19 and TRBJ2-6; 8 bases are a match to TRBD1. This CDR3 spans 18 amino acids. The germline V gene has CDR1 LNHDA and CDR2 SQIVND (reference sequence). V trimming: 5 bases; J trimming: 0 bases; junction bases outside the gene matches: 9. CDR3 protein: CASSPETGAPSGANVLTF. The CDR3, as DNA: TGTGCCAGTAGTCCTGAGACAGGGGCCCCCTCTGGGGCCAACGTCCTGACTTTC. Based on the CDR3 plus reference TRBV19 and TRBJ2-6, the full variable domain is DGGITQSPKYLFRKEGQNVTLSCEQNLNHDAMYWYRQDPGQGLRLIYYSQIVNDFQKGDIAEGYSVSREKKESFPLTVTSAQKNPTAFYLCASSPETGAPSGANVLTFGAGSRLTVL.

This clone has just one count. This chain uses TRBV4-2 with TRBJ2-7; no firm D call. This CDR3 region has 15 residues. From germline, CDR1 is LGHNA and CDR2 YNFKEQ. V shed 0 bases and J shed 10 bases, with 19 bases lying between them. The chain's CDR3 is CASSQDPSSDLGQYF. The CDR3 region has the DNA TGTGCCAGCAGCCAAGACCCAAGTTCGGATCTGGGCCAGTACTTC.

This chain links TRBV19 with TRBJ1-2; TRBD1 agrees at 7 bases. J gave up 12 bases and V 6 bases, and 13 bases lay outside the gene matches. Germline V gives CDR1 LNHDA, CDR2 SQIVND (reference sequence). The CDR3 extends over 13 amino acids. CDR3 bases: TGTGCCAGTAGGATCCGACAGGGCGAACCGGACACCTTC. It is translated as CASRIRQGEPDTF.

This clone was recorded only once. The chain links TRBV6-1 to TRBJ2-7; D uncertain. The germline V gene encodes CDR1 MNHNS and CDR2 SASEGT. Trimming took 6 bases from V and 2 from J, leaving 17 bases between them. The CDR3 has 15 residues. The CDR3 sequence: CASRITAPATYEQYF. CDR3 DNA sequence: TGTGCCAGCAGAATTACAGCGCCAGCAACCTACGAGCAGTACTTC.

This clone was seen more than once but under ten times. J is TRBJ2-1 and V is TRBV19, with a possible D match to TRBD2 (6 bases). The germline V gene has CDR1 LNHDA and CDR2 SQIVND (reference sequence). The V and J ends lost 3 bases and 3 bases respectively, with 15 bases between them. This CDR3 region has 16 residues. This CDR3 reads CASSIGDGLFYNEQFF. The CDR3, as DNA: TGTGCCAGTAGTATTGGCGACGGACTATTCTACAATGAGCAGTTCTTC. Looking up the rest from reference TRBV19 and TRBJ2-1 gives the full variable domain: DGGITQSPKYLFRKEGQNVTLSCEQNLNHDAMYWYRQDPGQGLRLIYYSQIVNDFQKGDIAEGYSVSREKKESFPLTVTSAQKNPTAFYLCASSIGDGLFYNEQFFGPGTRLTVL.

The chain uses TRBV27 and TRBJ2-7; possibly TRBD2 for D (6 bases). Trimming took off 6 bases at V and 5 bases at J, with 14 bases between the two ends. Germline CDR1 MNHEY, CDR2 SMNVEV (reference sequence). The CDR3 sequence is 13 residues long. The CDR3 DNA sequence: TGTGCCAGCAGCATGACTAGTTACGACGAGCAGTACTTC. Translation gives CASSMTSYDEQYF.

This chain uses TRBV4-1 with TRBJ2-5; 11 bases align to TRBD2. This CDR3 has 13 residues. From germline, CDR1 is MGHRA and CDR2 YSYEKL. V gave up 6 bases and J gave up 5 bases; unmatched junction bases: 2. The CDR3 sequence is CASSRLAGETQYF. Here the CDR3 DNA reads TGCGCCAGCAGTAGACTAGCGGGGGAGACCCAGTACTTC.

This rearrangement joins TRBV4-2 to TRBJ2-5; 15 nucleotides align to TRBD2. The CDR3 runs 18 residues. With 0 bases clipped from V and 2 bases from J, the junction kept 4 bases outside the gene matches. Germline CDR1 reads LGHNA; CDR2 reads YNFKEQ. The CDR3 loop is CASSQDGTSGRPQETQYF. CDR3 DNA: TGTGCCAGCAGCCAAGATGGGACTAGCGGGAGGCCACAAGAGACCCAGTACTTC.

The chain links TRBV6-5 to TRBJ1-5; D gene uncertain. The CDR3 totals 13 residues. Germline V gene sequence: CDR1 MNHEY, CDR2 SVGAGI. Trimming removed 2 bases at V and 4 bases at J, with 6 bases between. The CDR3 is CASSYHFNQPQHF. DNA of the CDR3: TGTGCCAGCAGTTACCACTTTAATCAGCCCCAGCATTTT.

This clone was detected only once. V is TRBV5-1 and J is TRBJ2-7; 11 bases align to TRBD1. V dropped 3 bases and J dropped 3; count of bases not matched to a gene: 5. Germline lookup yields CDR1 SGHRS and CDR2 YFSETQ. The CDR3 has 15 amino acids. The CDR3 DNA reads as TGCGCCAGCAGCTCGGGGACAGGGGGTTACTACGAGCAGTACTTC. Protein sequence: CASSSGTGGYYEQYF. The variable domain in full, completed from reference TRBV5-1 and TRBJ2-7, reads KAGVTQTPRYLIKTRGQQVTLSCSPISGHRSVSWYQQTPGQGLQFLFEYFSETQRNKGNFPGRFSGRQFSNSRSEMNVSTLELGDSALYLCASSSGTGGYYEQYFGPGTRLTVT.

The rearrangement links TRBV19 to TRBJ2-1; perhaps TRBD2 as D (5 bases). CDR1 is LNHDA, CDR2 SQIVND, per germline (reference sequence). Deletions cut 3 bases from V and 9 bases from J, with 9 bases between. The CDR3 covers 12 residues. CDR3 nucleotide sequence: TGTGCCAGTAGTATGGGAGTGGTTGAGCAGTTCTTC. Protein sequence: CASSMGVVEQFF.

The genes are TRBV7-9 and TRBJ2-7, with TRBD2 matching over 11 bases. Germline-derived CDR1 and CDR2 are SEHNR and FQNEAQ (reference sequence). Losses at the gene ends were 3 bases for V and 2 bases for J; bases not matched to a gene: 15. This CDR3 spans 19 amino acids. CDR3 coding DNA: TGTGCCAGCAGCTTTGGTCCCCGAGGGACTAGCGGAGACCCCTACGAGCAGTACTTC. Protein sequence: CASSFGPRGTSGDPYEQYF.

The chain combines TRBV10-2 with TRBJ2-1, with D possibly being TRBD2 (5 bases). Germline lookup yields CDR1 WSHSY and CDR2 SAAADI. The CDR3 runs to 15 residues. V was pared by 3 bases and J by 4 bases, with 13 bases between. CDR3 sequence: CASSDGLLGYNEQFF. The CDR3 DNA is TGCGCCAGCAGTGATGGACTCCTGGGATACAATGAGCAGTTCTTC.

The rearrangement joins TRBV5-5 to TRBJ2-1; 10 nucleotides align to TRBD2. The CDR3 covers 15 residues. In germline, CDR1 is SGHKS, CDR2 YYEKEE (reference sequence). The V segment lost 3 bases and the J segment 10 bases; nucleotides outside the gene matches: 10. The CDR3 spells CASSSTSGMVKEQFF. For the CDR3, the DNA is TGTGCCAGCAGCTCTACTAGCGGGATGGTGAAAGAGCAGTTCTTC.

The V call is TRBV18, the J call TRBJ2-6; D is ambiguous. The CDR3 has 17 amino acids. CDR1 is KGHSH, CDR2 LQKENI, per germline. V shed 3 bases and J shed 0 bases, with 12 bases lying between them. The CDR3: CASSPLAIGSGANVLTF. In DNA, the CDR3 is TGTGCCAGCTCACCCCTCGCGATCGGCTCTGGGGCCAACGTCCTGACTTTC. The full variable domain, in which reference TRBV18 and TRBJ2-6 provide the parts outside the CDR3, is NAGVMQNPRHLVRRRGQEARLRCSPMKGHSHVYWYRQLPEEGLKFMVYLQKENIIDESGMPKERFSAEFPKEGPSILRIQQVVRGDSAAYFCASSPLAIGSGANVLTFGAGSRLTVL.

V gene TRBV14 combines with J gene TRBJ1-1; D might be TRBD1 (6 bases). In germline, CDR1 is SGHDN, CDR2 FVKESK. The germline V and J ends were trimmed by 4 bases and 0 bases, with 15 bases remaining between them. This CDR3 is 16 amino acids long. In DNA form, the CDR3 reads TGTGCCAGCAGCCGCTATGGCAGGGACATGAACACTGAAGCTTTCTTT. It is translated as CASSRYGRDMNTEAFF.

The chain is built from TRBV11-2 and TRBJ1-5; no definite D call. From germline, CDR1 is SGHAT and CDR2 FQNNGV. V was clipped by 0 bases and J by 6 bases, with 6 bases between them. The CDR3 is 13 amino acids. Here the CDR3 reads CASSLERSQPQHF. The CDR3 DNA follows: TGTGCCAGCAGCTTAGAGCGCAGTCAGCCCCAGCATTTT. The whole variable domain, remainder taken from reference TRBV11-2 and TRBJ1-5, is EAGVAQSPRYKIIEKRQSVAFWCNPISGHATLYWYQQILGQGPKLLIQFQNNGVVDDSQLPKDRFSAERLKGVDSTLKIQPAKLEDSAVYLCASSLERSQPQHFGDGTRLSIL.